The rows below give T cell receptor beta chains drawn from one sample of a study of control samples from healthy donors and cancer patients. Assay: immunoSEQ multiplex PCR; the TCRdb copy retains only in-frame clones and omits some. The table includes 30,000 to 35,000 clones, roughly nine tenths detected once. The sequenced sample consisted of PBMCs. These receptors were taken from a woman aged 35 to 49 with lung cancer. CDR3s include the opening cysteine and the closing phenylalanine or tryptophan. Fields, in order: clone size, V gene, D gene, J gene, CDR3 protein, CDR3 DNA. A D gene is named only where the DNA matches it firmly. For some rows the clone size is stated as once, few or many, or as a class when expanded; others skip it.

.	TRBV30	TRBD1	TRBJ2-1	CAWSYGTDNEQFF	TGTGCCTGGAGTTACGGGACAGACAATGAGCAGTTCTTC
.	TRBV6-5	.	TRBJ2-5	CASSLRLGRAQYF	TGTGCCAGCAGTCTTCGATTGGGGAGAGCCCAGTACTTC
once	TRBV27	.	TRBJ1-4	CASSFSGFEKLFF	TGTGCCAGCAGTTTCTCAGGGTTCGAAAAACTGTTTTTT
once	TRBV25-1	.	TRBJ1-6	CASSLNSLGNSPLHF	TGTGCCAGCAGCCTTAACAGTTTGGGTAATTCACCCCTCCACTTT
.	TRBV15	TRBD2	TRBJ2-1	CATSRDLERGAGNEQFF	TGTGCCACCAGCAGAGATCTGGAGCGGGGGGCCGGAAATGAGCAGTTCTTC
.	TRBV15	.	TRBJ1-2	CATSRDTAYGYTF	TGTGCCACCAGCAGAGATACAGCCTATGGCTACACCTTC
.	TRBV11-3	.	TRBJ2-7	CASSLGPVEGHKQYF	TGTGCCAGCAGCTTGGGGCCCGTGGAGGGGCATAAGCAGTACTTC
few	TRBV3-1/TRBV3-2	TRBD1	TRBJ2-7	CASSQQPGTGGVEQYF	TGTGCCAGCAGCCAACAACCCGGGACAGGGGGCGTCGAGCAGTACTTC
.	TRBV11-3	TRBD1	TRBJ2-2	CATGVRTGDAGELFF	TGTGCCACAGGGGTCCGGACAGGGGACGCCGGGGAGCTGTTTTTT
.	TRBV6-6	TRBD1	TRBJ1-4	CASIGTANEKLFF	TGTGCCAGCATCGGGACAGCAAATGAAAAACTGTTTTTT
.	TRBV9	.	TRBJ2-1	CASSVGAESSYNEQFF	TGTGCCAGCAGCGTAGGAGCGGAGAGCTCCTACAATGAGCAGTTCTTC
.	TRBV15	.	TRBJ1-3	CATTGAQSSGNTIYF	TGTGCCACCACCGGTGCTCAGAGCTCTGGAAACACCATATATTTT
.	TRBV3-1/TRBV3-2	.	TRBJ1-6	CASSRTGSESPLHF	TGTGCCAGCAGTAGGACTGGTTCCGAATCACCCCTCCACTTT
.	TRBV6-5	.	TRBJ2-5	CASSHGGAGETQYF	TGTGCCAGCAGCCACGGGGGCGCAGGGGAGACCCAGTACTTC